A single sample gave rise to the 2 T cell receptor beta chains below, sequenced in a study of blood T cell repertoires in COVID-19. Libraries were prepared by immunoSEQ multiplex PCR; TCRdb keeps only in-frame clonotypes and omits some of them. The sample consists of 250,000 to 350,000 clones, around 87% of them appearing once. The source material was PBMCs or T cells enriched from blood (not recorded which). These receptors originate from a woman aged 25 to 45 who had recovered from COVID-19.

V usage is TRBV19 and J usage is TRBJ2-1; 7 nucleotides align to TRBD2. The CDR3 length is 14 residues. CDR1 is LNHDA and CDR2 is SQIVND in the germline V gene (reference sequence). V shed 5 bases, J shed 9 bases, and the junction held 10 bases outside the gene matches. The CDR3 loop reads CASSYLADGSEQFF. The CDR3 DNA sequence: TGTGCCAGTAGTTACCTAGCGGATGGGAGTGAGCAGTTCTTC.

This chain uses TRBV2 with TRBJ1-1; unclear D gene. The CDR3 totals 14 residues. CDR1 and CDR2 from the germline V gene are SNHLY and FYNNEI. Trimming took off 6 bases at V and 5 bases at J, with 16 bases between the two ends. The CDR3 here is CASRRAGSGTEAFF. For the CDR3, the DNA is TGTGCCAGCAGGAGGGCAGGATCGGGAACTGAAGCTTTCTTT. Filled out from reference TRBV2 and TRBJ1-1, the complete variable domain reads EPEVTQTPSHQVTQMGQEVILRCVPISNHLYFYWYRQILGQKVEFLVSFYNNEISEKSEIFDDQFSVERPDGSNFTLKIRSTKLEDSAMYFCASRRAGSGTEAFFGQGTRLTVV.